This TCR beta chain was captured by sequencing in a study of blood T cell repertoires in COVID-19. As for the study in general: Acute and convalescent COVID-19 specimens originated in the United States, Italy and Spain.

The germline gives CDR1 DFQATT, CDR2 SNEGSKA (reference sequence). The CDR3 length is 15 residues. V gave up 3 bases and J gave up 5 bases, with 19 bases separating them. Categorization into cohorts depended on clinical history that participants reported. Study processing details: Scientists estimated how many nucleated cells there were by amplifying reference gene primers. Generated by immunoSEQ multiplex PCR, the TCRdb table keeps only in-frame clones and is missing some. V and J calls and clone size are copied from that table; D and trimming were computed from the DNA. This table has 200,000 to 300,000 clones, around 86% appearing once.

The TCR comes from a woman in her 40s with acute COVID-19. V and J are TRBV20-1 and TRBJ1-1; maybe TRBD1 (5 bases). The material sequenced was PBMCs or T cells enriched from blood (not recorded which). The CDR3 DNA is TGCAGTGCTAGTGATGGGCGGGGGTACCGGACTGAAGCTTTCTTT. Amino acids: CSASDGRGYRTEAFF.